This T cell receptor beta chain was observed in a study of blood T cell repertoires in COVID-19. Across the whole study: Samples of COVID-19 (acute and convalescent) were obtained from the United States, Italy and Spain. PBMCs, B-cell-depleted T cells, or T cells provided the cDNA or gDNA that made up the material.

As originally analysed: Amplification of reference gene primers provided the estimated nucleated cell counts. Data came from immunoSEQ multiplex PCR; TCRdb stores just in-frame clones and leaves some out. D and trimming come from the DNA, and the V and J calls and clone size come from that table. The sample lists fewer than 150,000 clones, about 75% occurring once. The germline V and J ends were trimmed by 4 bases and 2 bases, with 16 bases remaining between them. The V gene's germline CDR1 is SGDLS and CDR2 YYNGEE. This CDR3 region has 15 residues. Only a few counts were recorded for this clone. The receptor was derived from an elderly man with acute or convalescent COVID-19. The chain recombines TRBV9 with TRBJ2-7; tentative D call: TRBD1 (5 bases). Sequenced: peripheral blood. CDR3 in DNA: TGTGCCAGCAGCCCCCAATCAGGGTTGGCCTACGAGCAGTACTTC. It translates to CASSPQSGLAYEQYF.